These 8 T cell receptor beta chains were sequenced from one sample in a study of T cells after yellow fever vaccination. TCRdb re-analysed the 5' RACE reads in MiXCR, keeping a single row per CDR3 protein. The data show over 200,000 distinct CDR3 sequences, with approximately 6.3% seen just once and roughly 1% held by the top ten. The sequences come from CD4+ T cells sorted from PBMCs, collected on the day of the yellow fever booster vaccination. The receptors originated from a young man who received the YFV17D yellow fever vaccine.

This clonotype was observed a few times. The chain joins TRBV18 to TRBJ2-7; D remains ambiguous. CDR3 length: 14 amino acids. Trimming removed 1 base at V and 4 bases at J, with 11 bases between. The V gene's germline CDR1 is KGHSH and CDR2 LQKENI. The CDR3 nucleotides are TGTGCCAGCTCACCACTGGTGGGCTGGTACGAGCAGTACTTC. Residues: CASSPLVGWYEQYF.

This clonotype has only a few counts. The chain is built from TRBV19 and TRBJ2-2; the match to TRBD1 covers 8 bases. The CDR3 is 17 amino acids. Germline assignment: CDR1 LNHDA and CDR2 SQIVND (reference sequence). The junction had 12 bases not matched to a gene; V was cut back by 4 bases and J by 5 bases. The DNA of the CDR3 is TGTGCCAGTAGTACCCTGGGGCAGGGGGCGCGGACCGGGGAGCTGTTTTTT. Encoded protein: CASSTLGQGARTGELFF.

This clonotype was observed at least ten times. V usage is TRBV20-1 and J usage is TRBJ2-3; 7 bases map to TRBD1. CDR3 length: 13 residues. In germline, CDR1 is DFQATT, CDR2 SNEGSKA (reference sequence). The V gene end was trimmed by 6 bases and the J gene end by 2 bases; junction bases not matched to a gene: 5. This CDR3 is CSAPGQPTDTQYF. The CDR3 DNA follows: TGCAGTGCACCGGGACAGCCCACAGATACGCAGTATTTT.

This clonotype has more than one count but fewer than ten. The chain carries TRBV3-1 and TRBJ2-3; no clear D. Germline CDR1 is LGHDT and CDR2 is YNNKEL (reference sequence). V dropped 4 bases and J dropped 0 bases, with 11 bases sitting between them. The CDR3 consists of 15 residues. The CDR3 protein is CASSPQTTSTDTQYF. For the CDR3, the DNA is TGTGCCAGCAGCCCCCAGACGACGAGCACAGATACGCAGTATTTT.

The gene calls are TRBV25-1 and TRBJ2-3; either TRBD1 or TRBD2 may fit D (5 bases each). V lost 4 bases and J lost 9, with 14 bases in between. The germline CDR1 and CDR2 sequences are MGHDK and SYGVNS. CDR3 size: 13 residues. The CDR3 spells CASSVRGPTTQYF. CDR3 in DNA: TGTGCCAGCAGTGTAAGGGGACCCACGACGCAGTATTTT.

The CDR3 region is CASSYSKAGGYEQYF. In DNA form, the CDR3 reads TGTGCCAGCAGTTACTCGAAGGCAGGGGGCTACGAGCAGTACTTC. The rearrangement links TRBV6-5 to TRBJ2-7; 7 bases line up with TRBD1. The CDR3 totals 15 residues. With 0 bases clipped from V and 3 bases from J, the junction kept 5 bases outside the gene matches. The germline V gene has CDR1 MNHEY and CDR2 SVGAGI.

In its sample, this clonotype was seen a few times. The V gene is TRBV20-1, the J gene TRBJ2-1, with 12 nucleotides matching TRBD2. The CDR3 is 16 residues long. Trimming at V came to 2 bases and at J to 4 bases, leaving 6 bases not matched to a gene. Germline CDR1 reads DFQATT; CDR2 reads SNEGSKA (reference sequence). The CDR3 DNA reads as TGCAGTGCTAGACCGCCTCTAGCGGGAGGGTACAATGAGCAGTTCTTC. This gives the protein CSARPPLAGGYNEQFF.

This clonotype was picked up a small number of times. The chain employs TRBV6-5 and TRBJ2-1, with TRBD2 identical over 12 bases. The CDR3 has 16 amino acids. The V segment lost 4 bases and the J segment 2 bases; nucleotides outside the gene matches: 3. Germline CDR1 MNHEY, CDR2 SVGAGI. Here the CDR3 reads CASSSLAGGPYNEQFF. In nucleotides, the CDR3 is TGTGCCAGCAGTTCTCTAGCGGGAGGGCCCTACAATGAGCAGTTCTTC.